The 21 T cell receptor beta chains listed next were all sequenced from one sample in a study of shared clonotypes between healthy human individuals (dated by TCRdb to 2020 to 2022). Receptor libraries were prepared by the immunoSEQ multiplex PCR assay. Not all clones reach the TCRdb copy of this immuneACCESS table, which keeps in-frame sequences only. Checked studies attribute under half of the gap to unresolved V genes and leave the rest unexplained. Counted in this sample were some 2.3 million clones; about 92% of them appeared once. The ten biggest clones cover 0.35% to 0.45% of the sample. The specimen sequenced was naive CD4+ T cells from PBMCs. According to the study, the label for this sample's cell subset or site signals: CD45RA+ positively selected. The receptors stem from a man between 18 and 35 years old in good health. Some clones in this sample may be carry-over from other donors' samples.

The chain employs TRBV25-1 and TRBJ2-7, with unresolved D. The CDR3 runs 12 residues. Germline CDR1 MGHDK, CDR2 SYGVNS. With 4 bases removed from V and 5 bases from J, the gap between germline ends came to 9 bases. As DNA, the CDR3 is TGTGCCAGCAGTGCTCTTGGGGACGAGCAGTACTTC. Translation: CASSALGDEQYF.

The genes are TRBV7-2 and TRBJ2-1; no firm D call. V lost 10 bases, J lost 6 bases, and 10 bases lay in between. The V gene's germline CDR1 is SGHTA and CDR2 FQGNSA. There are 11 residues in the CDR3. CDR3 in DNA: TGTGCCACCTCCAGTAGCAATGAGCAGTTCTTC. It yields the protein CATSSSNEQFF.

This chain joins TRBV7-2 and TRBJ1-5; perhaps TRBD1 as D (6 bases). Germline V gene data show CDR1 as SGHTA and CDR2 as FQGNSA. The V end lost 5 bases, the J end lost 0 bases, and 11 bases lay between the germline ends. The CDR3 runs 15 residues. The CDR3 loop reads CASSRDIYSNQPQHF. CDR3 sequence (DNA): TGTGCCAGCAGCCGGGACATATATAGCAATCAGCCCCAGCATTTT.

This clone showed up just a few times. CDR3 nucleotide sequence: TGTGCCAGCAGAACGTTGGGTGAAGCTTTCTTT. Translated, it gives CASRTLGEAFF. The chain links TRBV28 to TRBJ1-1; D remains ambiguous. The CDR3 runs 11 residues. V was pared by 6 bases and J by 7 bases, with 9 bases between. Germline CDR1 MDHEN, CDR2 SYDVKM.

For the CDR3, the DNA is TGCAGCTTTCACAGGGGGAACCAAGAGACCCAGTACTTC. Translated, it gives CSFHRGNQETQYF. V usage is TRBV29-1 and J usage is TRBJ2-5, with 8 bases fitting TRBD1. The germline V gene encodes CDR1 SQVTM and CDR2 ANQGSEA. The CDR3 runs 13 residues. V shed 8 bases, J shed 0 bases, and the junction held 5 bases outside the gene matches.

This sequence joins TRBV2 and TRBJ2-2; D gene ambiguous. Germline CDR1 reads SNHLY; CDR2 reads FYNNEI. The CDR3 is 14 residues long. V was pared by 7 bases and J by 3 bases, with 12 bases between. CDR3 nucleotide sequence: TGTGCCAGCACCATACGTATGGACACCGGGGAGCTGTTTTTT. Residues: CASTIRMDTGELFF.

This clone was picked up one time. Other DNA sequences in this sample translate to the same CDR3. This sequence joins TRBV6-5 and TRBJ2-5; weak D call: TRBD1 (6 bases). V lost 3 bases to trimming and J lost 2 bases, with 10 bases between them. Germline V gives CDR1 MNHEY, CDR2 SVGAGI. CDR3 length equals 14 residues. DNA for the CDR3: TGTGCCAGCAGTTATCTGGACAGTCAAGAGACCCAGTACTTC. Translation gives CASSYLDSQETQYF.

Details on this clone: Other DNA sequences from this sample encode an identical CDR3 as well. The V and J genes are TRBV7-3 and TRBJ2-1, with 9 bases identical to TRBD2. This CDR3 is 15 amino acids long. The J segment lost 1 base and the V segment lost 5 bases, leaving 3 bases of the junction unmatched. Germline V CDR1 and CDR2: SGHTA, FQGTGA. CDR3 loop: CASSRLAGSYNEQFF. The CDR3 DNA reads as TGTGCCAGCAGCCGGCTAGCGGGGTCCTACAATGAGCAGTTCTTC.

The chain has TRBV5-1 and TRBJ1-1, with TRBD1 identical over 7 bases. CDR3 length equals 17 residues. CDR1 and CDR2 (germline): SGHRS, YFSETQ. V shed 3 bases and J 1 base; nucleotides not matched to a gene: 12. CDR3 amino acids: CASSSSPSGTENTEAFF. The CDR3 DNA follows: TGCGCCAGCAGCTCCTCCCCCTCCGGGACAGAGAACACTGAAGCTTTCTTT. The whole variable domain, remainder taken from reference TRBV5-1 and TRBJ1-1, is KAGVTQTPRYLIKTRGQQVTLSCSPISGHRSVSWYQQTPGQGLQFLFEYFSETQRNKGNFPGRFSGRQFSNSRSEMNVSTLELGDSALYLCASSSSPSGTENTEAFFGQGTRLTVV.

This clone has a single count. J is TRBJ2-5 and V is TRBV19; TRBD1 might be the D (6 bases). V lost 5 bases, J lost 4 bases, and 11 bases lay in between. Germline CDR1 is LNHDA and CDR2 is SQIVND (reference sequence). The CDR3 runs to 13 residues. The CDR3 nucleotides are TGTGCCAGTAGTGGAGCAGGGGTAGAGACCCAGTACTTC. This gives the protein CASSGAGVETQYF.

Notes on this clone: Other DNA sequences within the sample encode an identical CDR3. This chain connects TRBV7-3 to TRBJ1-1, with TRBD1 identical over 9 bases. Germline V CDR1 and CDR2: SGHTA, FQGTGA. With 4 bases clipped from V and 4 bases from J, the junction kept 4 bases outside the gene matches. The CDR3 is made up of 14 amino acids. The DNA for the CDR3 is TGTGCCAGCAGCTCCGACAGGGGGACCACTGAAGCTTTCTTT. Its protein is CASSSDRGTTEAFF.

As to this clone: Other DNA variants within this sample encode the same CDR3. CDR3 nucleotides: TGTGCCAGCAGCGTGGACGGCTCTGGGGCCAACGTCCTGACTTTC. It codes for CASSVDGSGANVLTF. V gene TRBV9 combines with J gene TRBJ2-6; D is unclear. The CDR3 runs to 15 residues. Per germline, CDR1 SGDLS and CDR2 YYNGEE. The V end lost 2 bases, the J end lost 0 bases, and 6 bases lay between the germline ends. The full variable domain, rest sourced from reference TRBV9 and TRBJ2-6, is DSGVTQTPKHLITATGQRVTLRCSPRSGDLSVYWYQQSLDQGLQFLIQYYNGEERAKGNILERFSAQQFPDLHSELNLSSLELGDSALYFCASSVDGSGANVLTFGAGSRLTVL.

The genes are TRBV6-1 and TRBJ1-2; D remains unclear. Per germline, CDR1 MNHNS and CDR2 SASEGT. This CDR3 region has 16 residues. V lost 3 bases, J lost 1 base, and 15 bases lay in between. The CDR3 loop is CASSDDRDPFNYGYTF. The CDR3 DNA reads TGTGCCAGCAGTGACGACCGGGATCCCTTTAACTATGGCTACACCTTC.

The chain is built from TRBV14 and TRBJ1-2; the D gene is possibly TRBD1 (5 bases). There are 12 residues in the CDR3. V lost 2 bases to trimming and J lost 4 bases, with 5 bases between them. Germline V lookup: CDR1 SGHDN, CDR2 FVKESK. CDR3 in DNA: TGTGCCAGCAGCCAACAGGGCTATGGCTACACCTTC. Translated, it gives CASSQQGYGYTF.

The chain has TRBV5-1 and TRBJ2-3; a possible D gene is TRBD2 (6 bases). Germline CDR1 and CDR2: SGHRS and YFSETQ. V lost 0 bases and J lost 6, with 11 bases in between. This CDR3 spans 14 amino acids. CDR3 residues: CASSLAAGRDTQYF. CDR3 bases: TGCGCCAGCAGCTTGGCGGCAGGGAGGGATACGCAGTATTTT.

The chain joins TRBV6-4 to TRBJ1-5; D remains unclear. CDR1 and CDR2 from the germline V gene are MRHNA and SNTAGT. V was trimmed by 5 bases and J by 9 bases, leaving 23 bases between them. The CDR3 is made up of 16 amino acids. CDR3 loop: CASSQTGWRVGRPQHF. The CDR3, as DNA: TGTGCCAGCAGTCAGACCGGTTGGCGTGTTGGACGGCCCCAGCATTTT.

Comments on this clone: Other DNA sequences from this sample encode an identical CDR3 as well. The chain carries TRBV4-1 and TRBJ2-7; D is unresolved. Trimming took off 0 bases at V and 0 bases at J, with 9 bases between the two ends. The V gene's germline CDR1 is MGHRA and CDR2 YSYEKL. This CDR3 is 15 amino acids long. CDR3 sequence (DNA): TGCGCCAGCAGCCAAGAGGGCAGGCGCTCCTACGAGCAGTACTTC. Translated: CASSQEGRRSYEQYF.

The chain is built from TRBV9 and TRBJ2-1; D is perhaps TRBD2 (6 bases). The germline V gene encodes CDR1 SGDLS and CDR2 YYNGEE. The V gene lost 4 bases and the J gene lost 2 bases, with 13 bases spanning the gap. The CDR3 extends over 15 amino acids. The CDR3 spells CASSLLASTYNEQFF. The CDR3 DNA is TGTGCCAGCAGCCTTCTAGCGTCAACCTACAATGAGCAGTTCTTC.

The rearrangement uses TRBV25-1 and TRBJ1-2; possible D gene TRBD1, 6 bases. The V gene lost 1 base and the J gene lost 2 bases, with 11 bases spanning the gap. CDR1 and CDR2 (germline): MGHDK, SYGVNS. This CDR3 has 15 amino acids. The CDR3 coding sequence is TGTGCCAGCAGTGAATCGGAGGGGGTAAACTATGGCTACACCTTC. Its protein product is CASSESEGVNYGYTF.

The CDR3 sequence is CASSKVSQGVYEQYF. The CDR3 DNA reads as TGTGCCAGTAGTAAGGTTTCTCAGGGAGTATACGAGCAGTACTTC. The V call is TRBV19, the J call TRBJ2-7; the D gene could be TRBD1 or TRBD2 (5 bases each). Germline CDR1 LNHDA, CDR2 SQIVND (reference sequence). CDR3 length equals 15 residues. Trimming took off 4 bases at V and 4 bases at J, with 17 bases between the two ends.

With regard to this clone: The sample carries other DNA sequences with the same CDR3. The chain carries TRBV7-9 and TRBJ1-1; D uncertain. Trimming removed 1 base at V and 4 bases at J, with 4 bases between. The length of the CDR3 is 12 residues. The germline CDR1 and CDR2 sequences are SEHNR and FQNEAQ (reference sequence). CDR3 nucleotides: TGTGCCAGCAGCTTAGTCCGCACTGAAGCTTTCTTT. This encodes CASSLVRTEAFF.